Listed below are T cell receptor beta chains from one sample, sequenced in a study of cytomegalovirus exposure and HLA in healthy donors. Measured with immunoSEQ multiplex PCR; TCRdb has only the in-frame clones, and not every one. The sample yields nearly 110,000 clones, roughly 80% seen once. Input material: PBMCs. The source of these receptors is a man aged 50 to 60 in good health and CMV-seronegative. CDR3s include the opening cysteine and the closing phenylalanine or tryptophan.

J | V | CDR3
TRBJ2-3 | TRBV5-1 | CASSLGPVGQGPDTQYF
TRBJ2-1 | TRBV21-1 | CASSPRDFRRTEQFF
TRBJ2-2 | TRBV9 | CASSVAGWAGELFF
TRBJ1-2 | TRBV10-2 | CASSDWPGGVNYGYTF
TRBJ2-1 | TRBV5-1 | CASSLSGAGNEQFF
TRBJ2-7 | TRBV5-6 | CASSLERAISADEQYF
TRBJ2-5 | TRBV5-1 | CASSLVAGGRGETQYF
TRBJ2-1 | TRBV11-3 | CASSPRTSGSEQFF
TRBJ2-3 | TRBV5-8 | CASTGLAVAGTDTQYF
TRBJ1-2 | TRBV11-2 | CASRPRLGGYGYTF
TRBJ1-1 | TRBV21-1 | CASSKEGDSDTEAFF
TRBJ1-1 | TRBV4-1 | CASSQGWDRARPEAFF
TRBJ1-4 | TRBV20-1 | CSPSHRGKLFF
TRBJ2-3 | TRBV29-1 | CSVQTASGGTTDTQYF
TRBJ1-4 | TRBV5-4 | CASSFRDRGEKLFF
TRBJ1-1 | TRBV5-6 | CASSLGGEAEAFF
TRBJ2-6 | TRBV9 | CASRRGGSGANVLTF
TRBJ1-5 | TRBV7-6 | CASSLGRRTGLVEPQHF
TRBJ2-1 | TRBV15 | CATSSRQGAAEQFF
TRBJ1-5 | TRBV19 | CASSPPYGGLSNQPQHF
TRBJ1-2 | TRBV5-6 | CASSLFATGNGYTF